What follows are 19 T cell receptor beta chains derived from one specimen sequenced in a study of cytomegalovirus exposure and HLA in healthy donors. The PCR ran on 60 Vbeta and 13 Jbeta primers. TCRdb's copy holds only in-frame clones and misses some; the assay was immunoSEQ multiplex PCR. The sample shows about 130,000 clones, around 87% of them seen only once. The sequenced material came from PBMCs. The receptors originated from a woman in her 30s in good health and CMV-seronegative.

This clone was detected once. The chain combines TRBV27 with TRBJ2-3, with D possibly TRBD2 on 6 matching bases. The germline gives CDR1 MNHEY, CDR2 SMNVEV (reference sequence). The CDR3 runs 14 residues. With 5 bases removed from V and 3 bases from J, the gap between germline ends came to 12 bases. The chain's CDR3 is CASSPSEGTDTQYF. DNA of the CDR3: TGTGCCAGCAGTCCCTCGGAGGGAACAGATACGCAGTATTTT.

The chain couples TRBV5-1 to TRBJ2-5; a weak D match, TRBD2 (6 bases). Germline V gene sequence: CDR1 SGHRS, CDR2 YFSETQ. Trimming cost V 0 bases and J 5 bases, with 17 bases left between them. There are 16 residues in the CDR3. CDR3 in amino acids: CASSLGQTSKGETQYF. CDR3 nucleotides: TGCGCCAGCAGCTTGGGCCAAACTAGCAAGGGGGAGACCCAGTACTTC.

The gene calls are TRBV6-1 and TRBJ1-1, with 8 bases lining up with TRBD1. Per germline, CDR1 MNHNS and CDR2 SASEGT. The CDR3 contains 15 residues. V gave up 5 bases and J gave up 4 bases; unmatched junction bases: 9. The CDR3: CASSFSRGLRTEAFF. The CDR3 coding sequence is TGTGCCAGCAGTTTCAGCAGGGGGCTGCGCACTGAAGCTTTCTTT.

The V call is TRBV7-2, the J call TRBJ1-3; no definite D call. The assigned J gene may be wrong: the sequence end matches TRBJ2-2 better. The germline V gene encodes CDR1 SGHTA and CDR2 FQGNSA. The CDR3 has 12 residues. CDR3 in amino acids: CASRENAGELFF. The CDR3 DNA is TGTGCCAGCAGGGAAAACGCCGGGGAGCTGTTTTTT.

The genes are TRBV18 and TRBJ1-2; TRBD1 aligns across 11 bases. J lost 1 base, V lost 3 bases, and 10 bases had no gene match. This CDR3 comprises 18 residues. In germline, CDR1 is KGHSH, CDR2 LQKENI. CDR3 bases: TGTGCCAGCTCACCCCTACCGGACAGGGGGCGAGTTAACTATGGCTACACCTTC. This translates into CASSPLPDRGRVNYGYTF.

CDR3 nucleotides: TGTGCCAGCAGCTTAGGACTAGCGGAGGGAGGGGGAGAGACCCAGTACTTC. Its translation: CASSLGLAEGGGETQYF. The V gene is TRBV11-2, the J gene TRBJ2-5; 9 bases are a match to TRBD2. This CDR3 contains 17 residues. V was clipped by 1 base and J by 4 bases; unmatched bases: 10. Per the germline V gene, CDR1 is SGHAT and CDR2 is FQNNGV.

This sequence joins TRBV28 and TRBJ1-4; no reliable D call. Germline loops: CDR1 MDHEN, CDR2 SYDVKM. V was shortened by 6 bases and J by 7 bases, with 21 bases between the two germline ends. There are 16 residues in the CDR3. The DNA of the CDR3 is TGTGCCAGCAGCCTTGGGTATGGGCCCGTGGGTGAAAAACTGTTTTTT. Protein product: CASSLGYGPVGEKLFF.

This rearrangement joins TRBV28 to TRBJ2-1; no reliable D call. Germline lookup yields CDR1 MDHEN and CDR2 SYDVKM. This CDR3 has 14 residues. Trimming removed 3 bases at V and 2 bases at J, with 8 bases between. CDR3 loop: CASSFVGPYNEQFF. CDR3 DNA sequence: TGTGCCAGCAGTTTTGTGGGCCCCTACAATGAGCAGTTCTTC.

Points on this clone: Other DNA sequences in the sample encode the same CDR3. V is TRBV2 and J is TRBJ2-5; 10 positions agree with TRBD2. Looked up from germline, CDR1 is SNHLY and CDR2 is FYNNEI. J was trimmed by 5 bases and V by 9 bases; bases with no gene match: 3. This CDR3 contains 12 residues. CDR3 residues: CASRTSGETQYF. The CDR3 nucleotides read TGTGCCAGTAGGACTAGCGGCGAGACCCAGTACTTC.

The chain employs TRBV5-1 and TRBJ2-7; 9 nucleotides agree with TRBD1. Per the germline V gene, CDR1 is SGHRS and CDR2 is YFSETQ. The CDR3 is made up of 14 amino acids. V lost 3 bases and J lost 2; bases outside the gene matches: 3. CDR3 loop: CASSSRQGAYEQYF. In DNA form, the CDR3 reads TGCGCCAGCAGCTCTCGACAGGGGGCCTACGAGCAGTACTTC.

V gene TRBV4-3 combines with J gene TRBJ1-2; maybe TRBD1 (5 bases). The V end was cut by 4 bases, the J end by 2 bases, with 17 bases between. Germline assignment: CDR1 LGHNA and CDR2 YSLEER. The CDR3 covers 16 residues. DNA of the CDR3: TGCGCCAGCAGCCCCCAGATCTCGGGGGGGAACTATGGCTACACCTTC. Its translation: CASSPQISGGNYGYTF.

The CDR3 sequence: CASSPGQAQETQYF. The DNA of the CDR3 is TGTGCCAGCTCACCGGGACAGGCCCAAGAGACCCAGTACTTC. The chain recombines TRBV18 with TRBJ2-5; 8 bases agree with TRBD1. The CDR3 consists of 14 residues. Germline lookup yields CDR1 KGHSH and CDR2 LQKENI. V lost 3 bases to trimming and J lost 1 base; unmatched junction nucleotides: 1.

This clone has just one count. This chain's CDR3 is CASSLGAEQFF. DNA for the CDR3: TGTGCCAGCAGCCTAGGGGCTGAGCAGTTCTTC. The J gene is TRBJ2-1, the V gene TRBV6-4, with a possible D match to TRBD1 (5 bases). Between the trimmed V and J ends, which lost 6 bases and 9 bases, there was a span of 9 bases. The CDR3 is made up of 11 amino acids. CDR1 and CDR2 (germline): MRHNA, SNTAGT.

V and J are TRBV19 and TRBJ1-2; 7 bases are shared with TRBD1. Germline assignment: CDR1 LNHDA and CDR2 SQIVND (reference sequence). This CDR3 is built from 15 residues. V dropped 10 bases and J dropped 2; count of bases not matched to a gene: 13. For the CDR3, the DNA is TGTGCCACCACGCGCCTTGGGGGACAGAACTATGGCTACACCTTC. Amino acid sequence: CATTRLGGQNYGYTF.

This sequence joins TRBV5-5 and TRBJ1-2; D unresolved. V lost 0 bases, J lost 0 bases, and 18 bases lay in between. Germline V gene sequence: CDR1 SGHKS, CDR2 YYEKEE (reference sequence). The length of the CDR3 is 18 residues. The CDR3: CASSLATEGTITNYGYTF. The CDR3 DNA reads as TGTGCCAGCAGCTTGGCGACGGAGGGAACAATAACTAACTATGGCTACACCTTC.

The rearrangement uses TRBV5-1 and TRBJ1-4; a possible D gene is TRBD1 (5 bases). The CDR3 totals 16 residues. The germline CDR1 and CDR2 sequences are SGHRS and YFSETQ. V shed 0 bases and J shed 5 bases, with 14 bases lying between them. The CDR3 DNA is TGCGCCAGCAGCTTGGATGGCGGGACCCTAAATGAAAAACTGTTTTTT. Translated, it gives CASSLDGGTLNEKLFF. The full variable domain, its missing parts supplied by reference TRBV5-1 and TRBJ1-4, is KAGVTQTPRYLIKTRGQQVTLSCSPISGHRSVSWYQQTPGQGLQFLFEYFSETQRNKGNFPGRFSGRQFSNSRSEMNVSTLELGDSALYLCASSLDGGTLNEKLFFGSGTQLSVL.

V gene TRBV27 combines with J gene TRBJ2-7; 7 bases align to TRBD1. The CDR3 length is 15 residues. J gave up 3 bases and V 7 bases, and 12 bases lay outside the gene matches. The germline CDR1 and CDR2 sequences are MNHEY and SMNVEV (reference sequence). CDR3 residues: CASKRSDREIYEQYF. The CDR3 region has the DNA TGTGCCAGCAAAAGGAGTGACAGGGAGATCTACGAGCAGTACTTC.

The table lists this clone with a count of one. The CDR3 sequence: CASRSDYVAYEQYF. The CDR3 coding sequence is TGTGCCAGCAGAAGCGACTACGTGGCCTACGAGCAGTACTTC. The gene calls are TRBV7-2 and TRBJ2-7; a possible D gene is TRBD2 (5 bases). The CDR3 is 14 residues long. V gave up 6 bases and J gave up 2 bases, with 14 bases separating them. Germline V gene lookup returns CDR1 SGHTA and CDR2 FQGNSA.

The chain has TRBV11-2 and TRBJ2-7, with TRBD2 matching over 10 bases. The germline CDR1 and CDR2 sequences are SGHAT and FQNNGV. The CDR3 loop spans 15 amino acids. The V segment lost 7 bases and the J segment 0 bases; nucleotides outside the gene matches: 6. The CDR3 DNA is TGTGCCAGCATCGGACTAGCGGAAAGCTCCTACGAGCAGTACTTC. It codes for CASIGLAESSYEQYF.